This T cell receptor (beta chain) emerged from a study of cytomegalovirus exposure and HLA in healthy donors. Study-wide results and caveats: In vitro assays verified that three CMV-associated chains recognized CMV antigens specifically. The study found most TCR sequences rare, yet found some public TCRs in many donors. According to the study, 160 or so TCR beta chains were cytomegalovirus-associated.

The donors were in the approximately 120-subject validation cohort; that cohort was separate from the roughly 700-subject first cohort. Note on this clone: What it binds is unknown.

The CDR3 has 16 residues. CDR1 is MGHRA and CDR2 is YSYEKL in the germline V gene. J lost 3 bases, V lost 4 bases, and 9 bases had no gene match. Sequenced by immunoSEQ multiplex PCR; TCRdb stores in-frame clones only, minus some. This table holds over 70,000 clones, approximately 94% found once. Material: PBMCs. The rearrangement uses TRBV4-1 and TRBJ1-3; TRBD1 aligns across 7 bases. The sequence came from a woman aged 18-29 years in good health and CMV-seronegative. The CDR3 reads CASSLGDRVNGNTIYF. DNA of the CDR3: TGCGCCAGCAGCCTCGGAGACAGGGTGAATGGAAACACCATATATTTT.